These T cell receptor beta chains were read from a single sample in a study of human T cells and chemical hapten exposure. TCRdb re-called the RACE reads with MiXCR, one entry per CDR3 protein. The table shows roughly 380,000 distinct CDR3 sequences, with about 6% occurring only once. Specimen: whole blood, collected in connection with sensitization to the hapten diphenylcyclopropenone (DPC). The receptors come from a young woman with alopecia areata. Some clones in this sample may be carry-over from other donors' samples. Each CDR3 is given with its conserved first and last residue. A D gene is named only where the DNA matches it firmly. Size is stated for part of the rows, as once, few or many counts, or as a class when the clone is expanded.

v_call: TRBV7-3; clone_size: many; j_call: TRBJ2-2; d_call: -; cdr3_aa: CASSSDRATNTGELFF; cdr3_nt: TGTGCCAGCAGCTCCGACCGGGCCACGAACACCGGGGAGCTGTTTTTT
v_call: TRBV27; clone_size: many; j_call: TRBJ1-6; d_call: TRBD1; cdr3_aa: CASQKQGAQVEPLHF; cdr3_nt: TGTGCCAGCCAAAAACAGGGGGCCCAGGTCGAACCCCTCCACTTT
v_call: TRBV27; clone_size: few; j_call: TRBJ2-2; d_call: TRBD1; cdr3_aa: CASSNRDSGELFF; cdr3_nt: TGTGCCAGCAGCAACCGGGACAGCGGGGAGCTGTTTTTT
v_call: TRBV27; clone_size: -; j_call: TRBJ2-1; d_call: TRBD2; cdr3_aa: CASSYSGGYNEQFF; cdr3_nt: TGTGCCAGCAGTTACAGCGGGGGTTACAATGAGCAGTTCTTC
v_call: TRBV7-3; clone_size: -; j_call: TRBJ2-3; d_call: TRBD1; cdr3_aa: CASSSQTGIGTDTQYF; cdr3_nt: TGTGCCAGCAGCTCCCAGACAGGGATCGGGACAGATACGCAGTATTTT
v_call: TRBV3-1; clone_size: many; j_call: TRBJ1-1; d_call: -; cdr3_aa: CASSQDRGREAFF; cdr3_nt: TGTGCCAGCAGCCAAGATAGAGGGCGTGAAGCTTTCTTT
v_call: TRBV21-1; clone_size: many; j_call: TRBJ1-3; d_call: -; cdr3_aa: CASSKRLELQYSGNTIYF; cdr3_nt: TGTGCCAGCAGCAAGAGGTTGGAGCTACAATACTCTGGAAACACCATATATTTT
v_call: TRBV7-2; clone_size: many; j_call: TRBJ1-1; d_call: -; cdr3_aa: CAVGEEAFF; cdr3_nt: TGTGCCGTCGGGGAGGAAGCTTTCTTT
v_call: TRBV28; clone_size: few; j_call: TRBJ1-5; d_call: -; cdr3_aa: CASTIISPNQPQHF; cdr3_nt: TGTGCCAGCACCATCATCAGTCCCAATCAGCCCCAGCATTTT
v_call: TRBV29-1; clone_size: many; j_call: TRBJ1-6; d_call: TRBD1; cdr3_aa: CSVPDREDSPLHF; cdr3_nt: TGCAGCGTTCCGGACAGGGAGGATTCACCCCTCCACTTT
v_call: TRBV3-1; clone_size: few; j_call: TRBJ2-2; d_call: TRBD1; cdr3_aa: CASSQRDRTNTGELFF; cdr3_nt: TGTGCCAGCAGCCAGAGGGACAGAACGAACACCGGGGAGCTGTTTTTT
v_call: TRBV7-8; clone_size: -; j_call: TRBJ2-7; d_call: TRBD2; cdr3_aa: CASSFSRGDPGQYF; cdr3_nt: TGTGCCAGCAGCTTCTCCCGGGGGGACCCCGGGCAGTACTTC
v_call: TRBV6-6; clone_size: many; j_call: TRBJ1-2; d_call: TRBD1; cdr3_aa: CASSSQGADYGYTF; cdr3_nt: TGTGCCAGCAGTTCCCAGGGGGCGGACTATGGCTACACCTTC
v_call: TRBV4-3; clone_size: -; j_call: TRBJ1-2; d_call: TRBD1; cdr3_aa: CASSQGGTGGHYGYTF; cdr3_nt: TGCGCCAGCAGCCAAGGAGGGACAGGGGGGCACTATGGCTACACCTTC
v_call: TRBV7-2; clone_size: many; j_call: TRBJ2-5; d_call: -; cdr3_aa: CASSLDGETQYF; cdr3_nt: TGTGCCAGCAGCTTAGATGGAGAGACCCAGTACTTC
v_call: TRBV7-9; clone_size: many; j_call: TRBJ1-4; d_call: -; cdr3_aa: CASSPPLGQTTNEKLFF; cdr3_nt: TGTGCCAGCAGCCCCCCCCTGGGGCAGACAACTAATGAAAAACTGTTTTTT
v_call: TRBV5-6; clone_size: -; j_call: TRBJ2-5; d_call: -; cdr3_aa: CASSLEPSETQYF; cdr3_nt: TGTGCCAGCAGCTTGGAGCCCTCCGAGACCCAGTACTTC
v_call: TRBV27; clone_size: many; j_call: TRBJ1-2; d_call: -; cdr3_aa: CASSFRAFNYGYTF; cdr3_nt: TGTGCCAGCAGTTTTCGGGCCTTCAACTATGGCTACACCTTC
v_call: TRBV12-3/TRBV12-4; clone_size: many; j_call: TRBJ1-5; d_call: TRBD1; cdr3_aa: CASSSTGGHQPQHF; cdr3_nt: TGTGCCAGCAGCTCGACAGGGGGTCATCAGCCCCAGCATTTT
v_call: TRBV20-1; clone_size: many; j_call: TRBJ2-5; d_call: -; cdr3_aa: CSAREDLGRETQYF; cdr3_nt: TGCAGTGCTAGAGAGGATCTTGGCCGAGAGACCCAGTACTTC
v_call: TRBV27; clone_size: many; j_call: TRBJ1-6; d_call: -; cdr3_aa: CASSPDRFSSYNSPLHF; cdr3_nt: TGTGCCAGCAGTCCCGACAGGTTCAGCTCCTATAATTCACCCCTCCACTTT
v_call: TRBV15; clone_size: -; j_call: TRBJ2-2; d_call: TRBD1; cdr3_aa: CATSRDFLGQGPNTGELFF; cdr3_nt: TGTGCCACCAGCAGAGATTTTCTGGGACAGGGCCCGAACACCGGGGAGCTGTTTTTT
v_call: TRBV7-9; clone_size: -; j_call: TRBJ2-2; d_call: -; cdr3_aa: CASSPSGRGAGELFF; cdr3_nt: TGTGCCAGCAGCCCTTCGGGACGAGGGGCCGGGGAGCTGTTTTTT
v_call: TRBV20-1; clone_size: few; j_call: TRBJ1-5; d_call: -; cdr3_aa: CSASTGDQPQHF; cdr3_nt: TGCAGTGCTAGCACGGGGGATCAGCCCCAGCATTTT
v_call: TRBV12-3/TRBV12-4; clone_size: -; j_call: TRBJ2-1; d_call: -; cdr3_aa: CASNLKGTPRGQFF; cdr3_nt: TGTGCCAGCAATCTTAAGGGGACCCCCAGGGGGCAGTTCTTC